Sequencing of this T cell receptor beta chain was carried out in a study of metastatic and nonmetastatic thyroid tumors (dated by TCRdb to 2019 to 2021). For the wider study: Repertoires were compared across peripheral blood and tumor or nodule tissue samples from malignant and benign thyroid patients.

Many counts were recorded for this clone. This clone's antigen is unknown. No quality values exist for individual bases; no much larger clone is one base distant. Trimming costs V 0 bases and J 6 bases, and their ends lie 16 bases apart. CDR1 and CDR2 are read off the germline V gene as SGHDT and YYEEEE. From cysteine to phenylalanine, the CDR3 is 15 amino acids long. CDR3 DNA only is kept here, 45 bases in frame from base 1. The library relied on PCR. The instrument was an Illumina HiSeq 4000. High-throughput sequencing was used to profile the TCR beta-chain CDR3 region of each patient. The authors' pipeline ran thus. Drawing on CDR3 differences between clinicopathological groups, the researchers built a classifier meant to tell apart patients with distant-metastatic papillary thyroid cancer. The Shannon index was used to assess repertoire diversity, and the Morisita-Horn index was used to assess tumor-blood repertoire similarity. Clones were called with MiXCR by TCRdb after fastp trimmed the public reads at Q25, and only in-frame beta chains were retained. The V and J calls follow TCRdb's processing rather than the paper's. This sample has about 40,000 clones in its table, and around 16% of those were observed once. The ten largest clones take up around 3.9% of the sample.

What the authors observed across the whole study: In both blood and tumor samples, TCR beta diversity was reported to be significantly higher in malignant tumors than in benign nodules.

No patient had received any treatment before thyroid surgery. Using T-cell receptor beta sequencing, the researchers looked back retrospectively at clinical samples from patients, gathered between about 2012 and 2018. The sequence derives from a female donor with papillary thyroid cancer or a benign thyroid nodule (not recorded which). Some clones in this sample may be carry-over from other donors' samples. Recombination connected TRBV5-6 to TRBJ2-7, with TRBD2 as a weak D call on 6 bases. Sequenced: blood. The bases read TGTGCCAGCAGCTTGGCTGGAGGGTATAGTGGCGAGCAGTACTTC. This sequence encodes CASSLAGGYSGEQYF.